Listed here are 22 T cell receptor beta chains from one sample, sequenced in a study of beta chain features in type 1 diabetes. TCRB transcripts that were expressed got sequenced, as all of the isolated RNA had been reverse transcribed. The assay was immunoSEQ multiplex PCR, and TCRdb's table has in-frame clones only and misses some. The table shows hundreds of thousands of clones, with roughly a sixth occurring only once. Sequences were obtained from naive CD4+ T cells from blood. The receptor set was obtained from a man in his late teens or twenties in good health.

This clone was recorded a few times. The V gene is TRBV7-8, the J gene TRBJ2-7, with D perhaps TRBD1 (6 bases). Germline lookup yields CDR1 SGHVS and CDR2 FQNEAQ. The CDR3 covers 18 residues. Trimming left V 3 bases short and J 3 bases short, with 24 bases between. The DNA of the CDR3 is TGTGCCAGCAGCTTTTCGGACAGCCGCCGTGCGTACCACTACGAGCAGTACTTC. Translating it yields CASSFSDSRRAYHYEQYF.

This clone was detected only a few times. The chain joins TRBV5-1 to TRBJ1-4; 7 positions match TRBD1. Germline assignment: CDR1 SGHRS and CDR2 YFSETQ. Trimming removed 1 base from V and 6 bases from J; junction bases left unmatched: 6. This CDR3 region has 15 residues. This CDR3 is CASSLSTGSYEKLFF. CDR3 nucleotides: TGCGCCAGCAGCTTGTCGACAGGGTCTTATGAAAAACTGTTTTTT.

This clone has more than one count but fewer than ten. The V gene is TRBV25-1, the J gene TRBJ1-2; 8 positions agree with TRBD1. Unmatched junction bases numbered 10, after V lost 5 bases and J lost 2 bases. The germline V gene encodes CDR1 MGHDK and CDR2 SYGVNS. The CDR3 extends over 16 amino acids. The CDR3 loop is CASSNTQGEKNYGYTF. Here the CDR3 DNA reads TGTGCCAGCAGTAACACACAGGGGGAGAAAAACTATGGCTACACCTTC.

This clone was seen more than once but under ten times. This chain uses TRBV9 with TRBJ1-3; D possibly corresponds to TRBD1 (5 bases). V lost 1 base and J lost 3, with 14 bases in between. CDR1 and CDR2 (germline): SGDLS, YYNGEE. This CDR3 region has 16 residues. CDR3 protein: CASSVTSREVGNTIYF. The DNA of the CDR3 is TGTGCCAGCAGCGTAACGTCCAGGGAGGTTGGAAACACCATATATTTT.

The chain recombines TRBV10-3 with TRBJ2-7; 8 bases fit TRBD2. V shed 4 bases and J 6 bases; nucleotides not matched to a gene: 8. Per the germline V gene, CDR1 is ENHRY and CDR2 is SYGVKD. The CDR3 runs 14 residues. The CDR3 bases are TGTGCCATCAGTGGTTCGGGAGCGGGGGCCGAGCAGTACTTC. Residues: CAISGSGAGAEQYF.

CDR3 protein: CASSRTAYRGYTF. Here the CDR3 DNA reads TGTGCCAGTAGTCGGACCGCTTATCGGGGCTACACCTTC. The chain couples TRBV19 to TRBJ1-2; D not resolved. Germline V gene data show CDR1 as LNHDA and CDR2 as SQIVND (reference sequence). The V end lost 5 bases, the J end lost 8 bases, and 15 bases lay between the germline ends. This CDR3 is 13 amino acids long.

In this sample, this clone turned up a few times. The chain couples TRBV27 to TRBJ2-7, with TRBD1 matching 8 bases. CDR3 length equals 14 residues. CDR1 and CDR2 from the germline V gene are MNHEY and SMNVEV (reference sequence). The trim removed 4 bases at V and 4 bases at J, leaving 6 bases unmatched. The CDR3 region is CASSSDRGRYEQYF. CDR3 nucleotides: TGTGCCAGCAGTTCCGACAGGGGTAGGTACGAGCAGTACTTC.

This clone was counted only a few times. The rearrangement links TRBV18 to TRBJ2-7, with 7 bases that match TRBD2. With 3 bases clipped from V and 7 bases from J, the junction kept 12 bases outside the gene matches. Germline assignment: CDR1 KGHSH and CDR2 LQKENI. The CDR3 sequence is 15 residues long. CDR3 DNA sequence: TGTGCCAGCTCACCCGGACTAGTCGGGTTCGTAGAGCAGTACTTC. The encoded protein is CASSPGLVGFVEQYF.

This clone was observed a few times. The V and J genes are TRBV6-5 and TRBJ1-2; no reliable D call. Looked up from germline, CDR1 is MNHEY and CDR2 is SVGAGI. The CDR3 spans 13 residues. V lost 6 bases and J lost 8, with 16 bases in between. CDR3 in amino acids: CASSRDGSGGYTF. For the CDR3, the DNA is TGTGCCAGCAGCCGAGACGGCTCGGGGGGCTACACCTTC.

The rearrangement joins TRBV11-2 to TRBJ2-7; D is unresolved. The CDR3 covers 15 residues. V was shortened by 0 bases and J by 3 bases, with 12 bases between the two germline ends. Germline CDR1 reads SGHAT; CDR2 reads FQNNGV. The CDR3 protein is CASSLDLWSDYEQYF. In DNA form, the CDR3 reads TGTGCCAGCAGCTTAGATTTGTGGAGCGACTACGAGCAGTACTTC.

This rearrangement joins TRBV7-2 to TRBJ2-5; D possibly matches TRBD1 or TRBD2 (5 bases each). The V gene's germline CDR1 is SGHTA and CDR2 FQGNSA. V dropped 5 bases and J dropped 2 bases, with 9 bases sitting between them. This CDR3 spans 13 amino acids. The CDR3 nucleotides read TGTGCCAGCAGCACGGGACCGCAAGAGACCCAGTACTTC. The encoded protein is CASSTGPQETQYF.

The chain links TRBV18 to TRBJ1-2; no firm D call. The germline gives CDR1 KGHSH, CDR2 LQKENI. The V end was cut by 2 bases, the J end by 3 bases, with 13 bases between. This CDR3 has 15 residues. The CDR3 nucleotides read TGTGCCAGCTCACCATTCGTGCCCACGGACTATGGCTACACCTTC. It codes for CASSPFVPTDYGYTF.

The J gene is TRBJ2-1, the V gene TRBV30; 7 nucleotides match TRBD1. With V trimmed by 3 bases and J by 15 bases, 14 bases remained unmatched. Germline V gene lookup returns CDR1 GTSNPN and CDR2 SVGIG (reference sequence). The length of the CDR3 is 13 residues. The CDR3 protein is CAWRPRTGLVRFF. DNA for the CDR3: TGTGCCTGGAGGCCTCGGACAGGCTTGGTGCGGTTCTTC.

The chain's CDR3 is CASSPDSSRNIQYF. The CDR3 coding sequence is TGTGCCAGCAGCCCGGACTCTAGCCGAAACATTCAGTACTTC. This sequence joins TRBV7-3 and TRBJ2-4; D is perhaps TRBD2 (5 bases). V lost 5 bases, J lost 6 bases, and 14 bases lay in between. This CDR3 region has 14 residues. From germline, CDR1 is SGHTA and CDR2 FQGTGA.

This clone has only a few counts. The rearrangement links TRBV6-1 to TRBJ2-2; D might be TRBD2 (6 bases). V was trimmed by 6 bases and J by 0 bases, leaving 8 bases between them. There are 14 residues in the CDR3. Germline V gene lookup returns CDR1 MNHNS and CDR2 SASEGT. The CDR3 bases are TGTGCCAGCAGACTAGCAGCGAACACCGGGGAGCTGTTTTTT. This codes for CASRLAANTGELFF.

CDR3 sequence: CASSPPRGVVFF. The CDR3 region has the DNA TGCGCCAGCAGCCCGCCACGGGGAGTGGTGTTTTTT. The chain recombines TRBV4-1 with TRBJ2-2; tentative D call: TRBD2 (5 bases). Trimming took off 4 bases at V and 15 bases at J, with 15 bases between the two ends. CDR3 length: 12 residues. The germline CDR1 and CDR2 sequences are MGHRA and YSYEKL.

The V call is TRBV15, the J call TRBJ1-5; TRBD1 aligns across 8 bases. The CDR3 sequence is 14 residues long. From germline, CDR1 is LNHNV and CDR2 YYDKDF (reference sequence). V shed 1 base and J 5 bases; nucleotides not matched to a gene: 1. For the CDR3, the DNA is TGTGCCACCAGCAGAGGACAGGGGCATCAGCCCCAGCATTTT. Its translation: CATSRGQGHQPQHF.

This clone was counted between two and nine times. This chain connects TRBV6-6 to TRBJ1-1, with 9 bases aligning to TRBD1. The CDR3 is made up of 14 amino acids. The germline CDR1 and CDR2 sequences are MNHNY and SVGAGI (reference sequence). J gave up 5 bases and V 4 bases, and 5 bases lay outside the gene matches. This chain's CDR3 is CASSSRDRATEAFF. CDR3 in DNA: TGTGCCAGCAGTTCCCGGGACAGGGCTACTGAAGCTTTCTTT.

The rearrangement joins TRBV15 to TRBJ1-3; a possible D gene is TRBD1 (6 bases). With 3 bases removed from V and 6 bases from J, the gap between germline ends came to 18 bases. This CDR3 is built from 16 residues. Germline V gene sequence: CDR1 LNHNV, CDR2 YYDKDF (reference sequence). The CDR3: CATSRVTTGFENTIYF. The CDR3 DNA sequence: TGTGCCACCAGCAGGGTCACGACAGGCTTCGAAAACACCATATATTTT.

This chain connects TRBV2 to TRBJ2-2; TRBD1 is a possible D gene (6 bases). Germline V gene sequence: CDR1 SNHLY, CDR2 FYNNEI. Between the trimmed V and J ends, which lost 6 bases and 5 bases, there was a span of 13 bases. This CDR3 spans 14 amino acids. The CDR3 DNA reads TGTGCCAGCAGGCCAACAGGGAATACCGGGGAGCTGTTTTTT. It specifies CASRPTGNTGELFF. The full variable domain, rest sourced from reference TRBV2 and TRBJ2-2, is EPEVTQTPSHQVTQMGQEVILRCVPISNHLYFYWYRQILGQKVEFLVSFYNNEISEKSEIFDDQFSVERPDGSNFTLKIRSTKLEDSAMYFCASRPTGNTGELFFGEGSRLTVL.

This clone appeared a few times. The CDR3, as DNA: TGTGCCAGCAGTGAATACCTTGGCGGGATTTCCAATGAGCAGTTCTTC. Residues: CASSEYLGGISNEQFF. The chain recombines TRBV25-1 with TRBJ2-1; possibly TRBD2 for D (6 bases). Germline lookup yields CDR1 MGHDK and CDR2 SYGVNS. Trimming shortened V by 0 bases and J by 6 bases, and 15 bases separated the two germline ends. The CDR3 totals 16 residues.

This clone was detected only a few times. The genes are TRBV28 and TRBJ1-2; possibly TRBD1 for D (6 bases). Germline V gene data show CDR1 as MDHEN and CDR2 as SYDVKM. This CDR3 comprises 14 residues. Deletions cut 7 bases from V and 6 bases from J, with 18 bases between. For the CDR3, the DNA is TGTGCCAGCACCCCCACCGGGACAATTAATGGCTACACCTTC. It translates to CASTPTGTINGYTF.